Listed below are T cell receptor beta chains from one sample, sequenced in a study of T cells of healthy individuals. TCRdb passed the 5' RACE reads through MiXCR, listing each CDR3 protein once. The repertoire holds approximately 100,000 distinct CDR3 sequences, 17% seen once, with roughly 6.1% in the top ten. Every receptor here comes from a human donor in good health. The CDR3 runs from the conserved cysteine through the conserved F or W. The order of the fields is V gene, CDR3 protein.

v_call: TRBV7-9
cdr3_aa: CALGHPNSPLHF

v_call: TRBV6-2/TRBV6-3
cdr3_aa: CASTRTSSYNEQFF

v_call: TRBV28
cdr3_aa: CASRETGGDKNIQYF

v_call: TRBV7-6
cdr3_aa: CASSLVSGVDTGELFF

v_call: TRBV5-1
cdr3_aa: CASSQRSVDTGELFF

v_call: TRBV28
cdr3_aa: CASSYSGKTYNEQFF

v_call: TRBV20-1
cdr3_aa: CSAREGTQNTEAFF

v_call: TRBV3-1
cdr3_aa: CASSVRGGEQFF

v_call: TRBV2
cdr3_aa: CASSEARGGLETQYF

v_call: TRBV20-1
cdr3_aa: CSARTGIGRDGYTF

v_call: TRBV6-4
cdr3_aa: CASSPSSNQPQHF

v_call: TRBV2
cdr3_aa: CASSADGADTQYF

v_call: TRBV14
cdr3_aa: CASGTAGGRGEQFF

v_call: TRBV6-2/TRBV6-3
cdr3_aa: CASSYGEGGSYNEQFF

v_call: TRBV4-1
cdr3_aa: CASSQEPGVYGYTF

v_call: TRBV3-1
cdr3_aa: CASSQDRTSGDRAKNIQYF

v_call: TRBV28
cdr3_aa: CASSFPIGEQYF

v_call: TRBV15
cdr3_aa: CATSRGVAEETQYF

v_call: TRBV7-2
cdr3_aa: CASSLIVGSEQFF

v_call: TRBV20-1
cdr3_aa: CSAPSGRGMWGQPQHF

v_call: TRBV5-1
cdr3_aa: CASSLEIAADYEQYF

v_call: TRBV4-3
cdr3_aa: CASSQLRQGATDTQYF

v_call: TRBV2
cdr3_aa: CASRLQGRDSWQFF

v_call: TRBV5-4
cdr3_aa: CASRTPGQGTDTQYF

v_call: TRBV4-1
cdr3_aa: CASSQGQGEGYEQYF

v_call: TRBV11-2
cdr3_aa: CASSLVRAGYEQYF

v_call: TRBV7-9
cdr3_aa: CASSLGAAMNTEAFF

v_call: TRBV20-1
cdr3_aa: CSASVGRGNTIYF

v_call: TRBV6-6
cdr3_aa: CASQRGVDGYNF

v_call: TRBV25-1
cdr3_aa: CASSQGTGYTDTQYF

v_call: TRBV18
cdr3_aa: CASSPVENTEAFF

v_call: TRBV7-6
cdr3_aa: CASSSNIFRGTEAFF

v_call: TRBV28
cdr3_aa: CASSPPLDFYEQFF

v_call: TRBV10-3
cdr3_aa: CAISVNNEKLFF

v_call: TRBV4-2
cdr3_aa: CASSQASEETQYF

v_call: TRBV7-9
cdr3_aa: CASSLLQTYNEQFF

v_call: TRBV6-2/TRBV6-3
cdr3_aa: CASSRVFGAGVSYEQYF

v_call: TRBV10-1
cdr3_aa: CASSSTGDYGYTF

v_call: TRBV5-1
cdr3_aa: CASSLAAGSPYEQYF

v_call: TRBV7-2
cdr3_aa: CASSLEGYFTDTQYF

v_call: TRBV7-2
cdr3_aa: CASSFQVSWPYNEQFF

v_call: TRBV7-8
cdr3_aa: CASSILNGGATDTQYF